Reported below is one T cell receptor beta chain. Its antigen is undetermined. The data were obtained in a study of cytomegalovirus exposure and HLA in healthy donors. Findings of the study overall: A later analysis linked a missense DCLRE1C variant to TCR beta V- and J-gene trimming. Certain indistinguishable V segments, among them TRBV6-2 and TRBV6-3, were excluded.

Germline V gene lookup returns CDR1 SGHAT and CDR2 FQNNGV. CDR3 size: 14 residues. V dropped 1 base and J dropped 6; count of bases not matched to a gene: 2. The PCR made use of 60 Vbeta and 13 Jbeta primers. Per the study methods: In a later analysis, around 11 million of 65 million to 80 million unique beta chains occurred in at least two donors. Assay: immunoSEQ multiplex PCR; the TCRdb copy retains only in-frame clones and omits some. V and J calls and clone size come straight from that table; D and trimming were deduced from the DNA. The table records 170,000 or so clones, about 82% of them present only once.

The chain is built from TRBV11-2 and TRBJ2-1, with 8 bases fitting TRBD2. This sequence was found in a woman between 45 and 65 years old in good health and CMV-seropositive. The sample taken for sequencing was PBMCs. The CDR3 here is CASSLAGTSNEQFF. CDR3 sequence (DNA): TGTGCCAGCAGCTTAGCCGGGACTAGCAATGAGCAGTTCTTC.